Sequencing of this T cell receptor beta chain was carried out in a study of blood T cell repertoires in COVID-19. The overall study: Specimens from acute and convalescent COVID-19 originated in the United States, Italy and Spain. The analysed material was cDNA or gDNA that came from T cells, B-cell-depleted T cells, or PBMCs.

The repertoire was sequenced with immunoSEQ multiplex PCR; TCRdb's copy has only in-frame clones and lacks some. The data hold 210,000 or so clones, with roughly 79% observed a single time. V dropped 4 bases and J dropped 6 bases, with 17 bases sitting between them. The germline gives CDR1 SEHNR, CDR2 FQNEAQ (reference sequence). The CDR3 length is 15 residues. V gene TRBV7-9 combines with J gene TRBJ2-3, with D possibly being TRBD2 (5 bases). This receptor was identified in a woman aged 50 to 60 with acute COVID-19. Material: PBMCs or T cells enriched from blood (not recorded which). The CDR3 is CASSSPSVRVDTQYF. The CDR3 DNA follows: TGTGCCAGCAGCTCCCCTTCTGTGCGGGTGGATACGCAGTATTTT.